The entry below describes one T cell receptor beta chain. This table comes from immunoSEQ multiplex PCR, and its TCRdb copy is limited to in-frame clones, with some not included. The data contain approximately 280,000 clones, about 90% of them singletons. This entry comes from a study of blood T cell repertoires in COVID-19. From germline, CDR1 is MDHEN and CDR2 SYDVKM. The CDR3 contains 15 residues. J was trimmed by 6 bases and V by 7 bases; bases with no gene match: 10. The sample taken for sequencing was PBMCs or T cells enriched from blood (not recorded which). The rearrangement links TRBV28 to TRBJ1-4; 8 positions agree with TRBD1. The clonotype comes from a woman in her sixties who had recovered from COVID-19. Here the CDR3 DNA reads TGTGCCAGCATTCAGGGAGACAGGGGCTATGAAAAACTGTTTTTT. Its protein product is CASIQGDRGYEKLFF.